This T cell receptor (beta chain) was sequenced for a study of shared clonotypes between healthy human individuals. For the study at large: Aged between 18 and 49, the donors were a couple of women and a few men.

This clone occurred many times. Its antigen is not known. Each PCR replicate run on unsorted PBMC took in approximately 270 ng DNA, around 30,000 T cell genomes. Unsorted PBMC DNA sequencing spanned ten immunoSEQ deep assay plates. The protocol was immunoSEQ multiplex PCR, while the TCRdb copy is restricted to in-frame clones and leaves out a portion. The data show about half a million clones, 70% to 80% seen once. The germline gives CDR1 SGHDT, CDR2 YYEEEE. V was clipped by 5 bases and J by 4 bases, with 19 bases between them. The CDR3 is 16 residues long. Whole-study findings and limits: Sharing of clonotypes among donors was expected to vary with sequencing depth.

This TCR was sampled from a middle-aged woman in good health. Some clones in this sample may be carry-over from other donors' samples. The sequencing sample was made of PBMCs. V is TRBV5-6 and J is TRBJ2-1; no clear D. For the CDR3, the DNA is TGTGCCAGCAGACCTGAGCTTGGGCTTGGTTACAATGAGCAGTTCTTC. This sequence encodes CASRPELGLGYNEQFF.